The rows below give T cell receptor beta chains drawn from one sample of a study of CD8 T cells in ankylosing spondylitis. Via MiXCR, TCRdb re-called the 5' RACE reads, giving one row per CDR3 protein. This table has 150,000 to 250,000 distinct CDR3 sequences, about 13% appearing once. Sequenced sample: blood, either unsorted or a sorted T cell fraction (not recorded which). These receptors were taken from a male donor with ankylosing spondylitis or in good health (not recorded which). The CDR3 runs from the conserved cysteine through the conserved F or W. Each record gives: J gene, D gene, V gene, clone size, CDR3 protein, CDR3 DNA. A D gene is named only where the DNA matches it firmly. Only part of the rows carry a size: once, few, many, or a class if the clone is expanded.

j_gene: TRBJ1-1; d_gene: .; v_gene: TRBV20-1; abundance: .; CDR3aa: CSATRVTEAFF; CDR3nt: TGCAGTGCTACGAGGGTCACTGAAGCTTTCTTT
j_gene: TRBJ2-7; d_gene: TRBD1; v_gene: TRBV10-3; abundance: many; CDR3aa: CAISDPDRAYEQYF; CDR3nt: TGTGCCATCAGTGACCCGGACAGGGCCTACGAGCAGTACTTC
j_gene: TRBJ1-2; d_gene: .; v_gene: TRBV12-3/TRBV12-4; abundance: many; CDR3aa: CASHPRVDYGYTF; CDR3nt: TGTGCCAGCCACCCCCGGGTCGACTATGGCTACACCTTC
j_gene: TRBJ2-3; d_gene: .; v_gene: TRBV29-1; abundance: .; CDR3aa: CSVVDSRSSTDTQYF; CDR3nt: TGCAGCGTTGTGGACAGTCGCTCTAGCACAGATACGCAGTATTTT
j_gene: TRBJ2-3; d_gene: TRBD2; v_gene: TRBV7-9; abundance: .; CDR3aa: CASSLPRTSGRTDTQYF; CDR3nt: TGTGCCAGCAGTTTACCGAGGACTAGCGGGAGGACAGATACGCAGTATTTT
j_gene: TRBJ2-5; d_gene: TRBD2; v_gene: TRBV2; abundance: .; CDR3aa: CASSRTSGSVLRETQYF; CDR3nt: TGTGCCAGCAGTCGGACTAGCGGGAGTGTTCTTCGAGAGACCCAGTACTTC
j_gene: TRBJ2-7; d_gene: TRBD1; v_gene: TRBV5-4; abundance: .; CDR3aa: CASSLPGQFYEQYF; CDR3nt: TGTGCCAGCAGCTTACCGGGACAGTTCTACGAGCAGTACTTC
j_gene: TRBJ2-2; d_gene: .; v_gene: TRBV7-8; abundance: few; CDR3aa: CASSPGAGWTGELFF; CDR3nt: TGTGCCAGCAGCCCCGGGGCAGGGTGGACCGGGGAGCTGTTTTTT
j_gene: TRBJ2-2; d_gene: .; v_gene: TRBV7-9; abundance: .; CDR3aa: CASSPQVNTGELFF; CDR3nt: TGTGCCAGCAGCCCTCAGGTGAACACCGGGGAGCTGTTTTTT
j_gene: TRBJ1-2; d_gene: .; v_gene: TRBV5-1; abundance: few; CDR3aa: CASSLDAGFDYGYTF; CDR3nt: TGCGCCAGCAGCTTGGACGCGGGGTTTGACTATGGCTACACCTTC
j_gene: TRBJ2-3; d_gene: TRBD2; v_gene: TRBV12-3/TRBV12-4; abundance: few; CDR3aa: CASSRGGRTDTQYF; CDR3nt: TGTGCCAGCAGCCGGGGGGGGCGCACAGATACGCAGTATTTT
j_gene: TRBJ2-3; d_gene: TRBD2; v_gene: TRBV12-5; abundance: .; CDR3aa: CASGLAPGLAGRTDTQYF; CDR3nt: TGTGCTAGTGGTTTGGCCCCGGGACTAGCGGGGAGGACAGATACGCAGTATTTT
j_gene: TRBJ2-1; d_gene: TRBD2; v_gene: TRBV12-3/TRBV12-4; abundance: many; CDR3aa: CASTPSGGFDEQFF; CDR3nt: TGTGCCAGCACCCCTAGCGGGGGGTTCGATGAGCAGTTCTTC
j_gene: TRBJ2-7; d_gene: .; v_gene: TRBV20-1; abundance: many; CDR3aa: CSARDGRYEQYF; CDR3nt: TGCAGTGCTAGAGATGGCAGATACGAGCAGTACTTC
j_gene: TRBJ2-2; d_gene: TRBD1; v_gene: TRBV5-6; abundance: few; CDR3aa: CASSLAVTGSIVGELFF; CDR3nt: TGTGCCAGCAGCTTGGCTGTGACAGGGTCGATAGTAGGGGAGCTGTTTTTT
j_gene: TRBJ2-7; d_gene: .; v_gene: TRBV6-5; abundance: .; CDR3aa: CASSSLRDFGVQYF; CDR3nt: TGTGCCAGCAGTTCCCTTCGGGACTTTGGTGTGCAGTACTTC
j_gene: TRBJ2-2; d_gene: TRBD1; v_gene: TRBV11-3; abundance: .; CDR3aa: CASSAPGQGPGELFF; CDR3nt: TGTGCCAGCAGCGCCCCGGGACAGGGGCCGGGGGAGCTGTTTTTT
j_gene: TRBJ1-5; d_gene: TRBD1; v_gene: TRBV28; abundance: .; CDR3aa: CASTRQGESNQPQHF; CDR3nt: TGTGCCAGTACCCGACAGGGGGAGAGCAATCAGCCCCAGCATTTT
j_gene: TRBJ2-7; d_gene: .; v_gene: TRBV20-1; abundance: few; CDR3aa: CSARENRVEQYF; CDR3nt: TGCAGTGCTAGAGAAAACAGGGTCGAGCAGTACTTC
j_gene: TRBJ1-6; d_gene: TRBD1; v_gene: TRBV25-1; abundance: few; CDR3aa: CASSSGTGNFPLHF; CDR3nt: TGTGCCAGCAGTTCGGGGACAGGGAATTTCCCCCTCCACTTT
j_gene: TRBJ2-1; d_gene: TRBD2; v_gene: TRBV27; abundance: .; CDR3aa: CASSFSPPSGGAWNEQFF; CDR3nt: TGTGCCAGCAGTTTCTCCCCTCCTAGCGGGGGGGCCTGGAATGAGCAGTTCTTC
j_gene: TRBJ1-3; d_gene: .; v_gene: TRBV6-2/TRBV6-3; abundance: many; CDR3aa: CASLWDAGNTIYF; CDR3nt: TGTGCCAGCCTATGGGACGCCGGAAACACCATATATTTT
j_gene: TRBJ2-1; d_gene: TRBD2; v_gene: TRBV20-1; abundance: few; CDR3aa: CSAERESAGPQFF; CDR3nt: TGCAGTGCGGAGCGGGAGTCCGCCGGGCCGCAGTTCTTC
j_gene: TRBJ2-5; d_gene: TRBD2; v_gene: TRBV4-1; abundance: few; CDR3aa: CASSQRGLAEQETQYF; CDR3nt: TGCGCCAGCAGCCAGAGGGGACTAGCGGAACAAGAGACCCAGTACTTC
j_gene: TRBJ2-1; d_gene: TRBD2; v_gene: TRBV29-1; abundance: few; CDR3aa: CSVDIASGGRAYNEQFF; CDR3nt: TGCAGCGTTGACATCGCTTCGGGCGGGAGAGCCTACAATGAGCAGTTCTTC
j_gene: TRBJ1-2; d_gene: .; v_gene: TRBV2; abundance: few; CDR3aa: CASSGGSNYGYTF; CDR3nt: TGTGCCAGCAGTGGTGGGTCTAACTATGGCTACACCTTC
j_gene: TRBJ2-3; d_gene: TRBD2; v_gene: TRBV27; abundance: few; CDR3aa: CASLRGGTQYF; CDR3nt: TGTGCCAGCCTCCGGGGGGGTACGCAGTATTTT
j_gene: TRBJ1-2; d_gene: .; v_gene: TRBV6-4; abundance: few; CDR3aa: CASSDRAGPAGLGYTF; CDR3nt: TGTGCCAGCAGTGACCGGGCCGGGCCGGCCGGGCTCGGCTACACCTTC
j_gene: TRBJ1-2; d_gene: TRBD1; v_gene: TRBV5-1; abundance: many; CDR3aa: CASSTGTDPHYGYTF; CDR3nt: TGCGCCAGCAGCACCGGGACAGATCCCCACTATGGCTACACCTTC
j_gene: TRBJ2-7; d_gene: .; v_gene: TRBV4-1; abundance: few; CDR3aa: CASSRVSGYEQYF; CDR3nt: TGCGCCAGCAGCCGGGTGAGCGGATACGAGCAGTACTTC
j_gene: TRBJ2-7; d_gene: .; v_gene: TRBV5-1; abundance: .; CDR3aa: CASSPPQGHEQHF; CDR3nt: TGCGCCAGCAGCCCCCCGCAGGGACACGAGCAGCACTTC
j_gene: TRBJ2-1; d_gene: .; v_gene: TRBV5-1; abundance: .; CDR3aa: CASSLEGIGSNGYNEQFF; CDR3nt: TGCGCCAGCAGCTTAGAGGGTATCGGTTCGAATGGCTACAATGAGCAGTTCTTC
j_gene: TRBJ1-1; d_gene: .; v_gene: TRBV4-1; abundance: .; CDR3aa: CASSQGWDEAFF; CDR3nt: TGCGCCAGCAGCCAAGGGTGGGACGAAGCTTTCTTT
j_gene: TRBJ2-1; d_gene: .; v_gene: TRBV19; abundance: .; CDR3aa: CASSIERGNPRNEQFF; CDR3nt: TGTGCCAGTAGTATAGAGAGGGGCAATCCTCGAAATGAGCAGTTCTTC
j_gene: TRBJ2-7; d_gene: .; v_gene: TRBV4-1; abundance: .; CDR3aa: CASSQDGPGTGEQYF; CDR3nt: TGCGCCAGCAGCCAAGACGGTCCAGGGACGGGCGAGCAGTACTTC
j_gene: TRBJ1-1; d_gene: .; v_gene: TRBV7-2; abundance: few; CDR3aa: CATLGGEVTEAFF; CDR3nt: TGTGCCACCTTAGGGGGGGAAGTGACTGAAGCTTTCTTT
j_gene: TRBJ2-7; d_gene: TRBD1; v_gene: TRBV27; abundance: .; CDR3aa: CASTAGTGAHEQYF; CDR3nt: TGTGCCAGCACCGCTGGGACAGGGGCCCACGAGCAGTACTTC
j_gene: TRBJ2-1; d_gene: .; v_gene: TRBV6-1; abundance: few; CDR3aa: CASSPTRNNEQFF; CDR3nt: TGTGCCAGCAGCCCGACTCGTAACAATGAGCAGTTCTTC
j_gene: TRBJ2-3; d_gene: .; v_gene: TRBV6-5; abundance: .; CDR3aa: CASSYSSPGTNTQYF; CDR3nt: TGTGCCAGCAGTTACTCGAGTCCCGGGACGAATACGCAGTATTTT
j_gene: TRBJ1-4; d_gene: .; v_gene: TRBV9; abundance: few; CDR3aa: CASSPGTAPNEKLFF; CDR3nt: TGTGCCAGCAGCCCTGGGACGGCGCCCAATGAAAAACTGTTTTTT
j_gene: TRBJ1-1; d_gene: .; v_gene: TRBV3-1; abundance: .; CDR3aa: CASSQPEGGNTEAFF; CDR3nt: TGTGCCAGCAGCCAACCCGAGGGAGGGAACACTGAAGCTTTCTTT